The 27 T cell receptor beta chains reported below all come from one sample, sequenced in a study of blood T cell repertoires in COVID-19. Only in-frame clones appear in the TCRdb table, and some are missing; sequencing was by immunoSEQ multiplex PCR. The sample carries 200,000 to 250,000 clones, approximately 86% recorded once. Sequencing was performed on peripheral blood. Receptors were obtained from a woman older than 75 with acute or convalescent COVID-19.

The chain uses TRBV24-1 and TRBJ1-5; TRBD1 is a possible D gene (5 bases). This CDR3 region has 13 residues. V lost 9 bases and J lost 7, with 15 bases in between. Germline assignment: CDR1 KGHDR and CDR2 SFDVKD. This chain's CDR3 is CATSARGLQPQHF. For the CDR3, the DNA is TGTGCCACCTCTGCAAGGGGTTTACAGCCCCAGCATTTT.

CDR3 region: CASSRTTGPKGTGELFF. The CDR3 DNA is TGTGCCAGCAGCCGAACGACAGGCCCTAAGGGGACCGGGGAGCTGTTTTTT. The V gene is TRBV6-6, the J gene TRBJ2-2; TRBD1 is a possible D gene (6 bases). The CDR3 totals 17 residues. CDR1 is MNHNY, CDR2 SVGAGI, per germline (reference sequence). V was clipped by 6 bases and J by 5 bases, with 22 bases between them.

This chain links TRBV18 with TRBJ2-1, with D maybe TRBD2 (6 bases). V lost 6 bases to trimming and J lost 0 bases, with 9 bases between them. The CDR3 contains 14 residues. Germline assignment: CDR1 KGHSH and CDR2 LQKENI. For the CDR3, the DNA is TGTGCCAGCTCTAGCGGAGTCTCCTACAATGAGCAGTTCTTC. Amino acid sequence: CASSSGVSYNEQFF.

The chain is built from TRBV14 and TRBJ2-3, with 8 positions matching TRBD2. Germline values: CDR1 SGHDN, CDR2 FVKESK. V shed 0 bases and J 2 bases; nucleotides not matched to a gene: 1. This CDR3 region has 15 residues. CDR3 in DNA: TGTGCCAGCAGCCAAGAAGCGGGAGACACAGATACGCAGTATTTT. It translates to CASSQEAGDTDTQYF.

This clone was picked up a small number of times. The chain uses TRBV20-1 and TRBJ2-1; maybe TRBD2 (5 bases). CDR3 size: 11 residues. CDR1 is DFQATT, CDR2 SNEGSKA, per germline (reference sequence). Between the trimmed V and J ends, which lost 5 bases and 10 bases, there was a span of 12 bases. CDR3 sequence: CSAPRGWEQFF. The CDR3 region has the DNA TGCAGTGCTCCCCGCGGGTGGGAGCAGTTCTTC.

This clone was detected a few times. The chain links TRBV12-5 to TRBJ2-1, with unresolved D. The germline V gene has CDR1 LGHNT and CDR2 FRNRAP. Trimming took off 6 bases at V and 0 bases at J, with 12 bases between the two ends. There are 15 residues in the CDR3. The CDR3 DNA sequence: TGTGCTAGTGGCCTTACGCGGAGCTCCTACAATGAGCAGTTCTTC. This gives the protein CASGLTRSSYNEQFF.

This clone has only one observation. The J gene is TRBJ2-7, the V gene TRBV20-1; D unclear. V lost 1 base and J lost 7, with 8 bases in between. The CDR3 sequence is 11 residues long. Germline loops: CDR1 DFQATT, CDR2 SNEGSKA (reference sequence). The CDR3, as DNA: TGCAGTGCTAGAGGAGTTTGGGAGCAGTACTTC. Residues: CSARGVWEQYF.

The chain is built from TRBV6-2 or TRBV6-3 and TRBJ1-2; D is unclear. CDR3 length equals 15 residues. The V and J ends lost 2 bases and 6 bases respectively, with 16 bases between them. CDR1 and CDR2 from the germline V gene are MNHEY and SVGEGT. The CDR3 region has the DNA TGTGCCAGCAGTTACAACGGGTTCCCGTCGGATGGCTACACCTTC. This gives the protein CASSYNGFPSDGYTF.

The gene calls are TRBV4-1 and TRBJ2-7; tentative D call: TRBD2 (5 bases). This CDR3 contains 15 residues. Per germline, CDR1 MGHRA and CDR2 YSYEKL. V was clipped by 0 bases and J by 0 bases, with 9 bases between them. CDR3 nucleotide sequence: TGCGCCAGCAGCCAAGATGCCGGAGGCTCCTACGAGCAGTACTTC. Amino acid sequence: CASSQDAGGSYEQYF.

This clone was found a few times. The V gene is TRBV7-9, the J gene TRBJ1-2; D call uncertain. CDR3 length equals 15 residues. Germline loops: CDR1 SEHNR, CDR2 FQNEAQ (reference sequence). Trimming cost V 5 bases and J 0 bases, with 13 bases left between them. The CDR3 DNA reads TGTGCCAGCAGCCATCGACGGGGAGCTAACTATGGCTACACCTTC. Translating it yields CASSHRRGANYGYTF. Filled out from reference TRBV7-9 and TRBJ1-2, the complete variable domain reads DTGVSQNPRHKITKRGQNVTFRCDPISEHNRLYWYRQTLGQGPEFLTYFQNEAQLEKSRLLSDRFSAERPKGSFSTLEIQRTEQGDSAMYLCASSHRRGANYGYTFGSGTRLTVV.

The V and J genes are TRBV30 and TRBJ1-2; TRBD1 might be the D (5 bases). The CDR3 extends over 11 amino acids. Trimming left V 2 bases short and J 7 bases short, with 8 bases between. Per the germline V gene, CDR1 is GTSNPN and CDR2 is SVGIG (reference sequence). CDR3 DNA sequence: TGTGCCTGGAGTCAGGGAGGTGGCTACACCTTC. Its protein is CAWSQGGGYTF.

This clone was recorded once. The chain is built from TRBV28 and TRBJ1-3, with D possibly being TRBD1 (5 bases). V was cut by 6 bases and J by 3 bases, with 18 bases left in between. CDR3 length: 16 amino acids. Germline assignment: CDR1 MDHEN and CDR2 SYDVKM. CDR3 in DNA: TGTGCCAGCAGCTCTGACAGAATTTACGTTGGAAACACCATATATTTT. Protein: CASSSDRIYVGNTIYF.

This sequence joins TRBV24-1 and TRBJ2-1, with 11 bases identical to TRBD1. Germline-derived CDR1 and CDR2 are KGHDR and SFDVKD. V lost 4 bases, J lost 8 bases, and 6 bases stayed unmatched. This CDR3 has 15 amino acids. CDR3 protein: CATSERTGGRDEQFF. In DNA form, the CDR3 reads TGTGCCACCAGTGAAAGGACAGGGGGCAGGGATGAGCAGTTCTTC.

This rearrangement joins TRBV29-1 to TRBJ2-7; D possibly corresponds to TRBD1 (5 bases). The CDR3 loop spans 14 amino acids. Trimming shortened V by 5 bases and J by 0 bases, and 14 bases separated the two germline ends. Germline V gives CDR1 SQVTM, CDR2 ANQGSEA. The CDR3 reads CSVRGHLSSYEQYF. In DNA form, the CDR3 reads TGCAGCGTTAGAGGACATCTAAGCTCCTACGAGCAGTACTTC.

This clone has only a few counts. This chain joins TRBV28 and TRBJ1-1; 8 bases agree with TRBD1. Germline V gene sequence: CDR1 MDHEN, CDR2 SYDVKM. With V trimmed by 8 bases and J by 5 bases, 19 bases remained unmatched. CDR3 size: 17 residues. The CDR3 nucleotides are TGTGCCAGCTTACCCCCATTACCTCAGGGGGCACAGACTGAAGCTTTCTTT. Translating it yields CASLPPLPQGAQTEAFF. Using reference TRBV28 and TRBJ1-1 for the parts outside the CDR3, the full variable domain is DVKVTQSSRYLVKRTGEKVFLECVQDMDHENMFWYRQDPGLGLRLIYFSYDVKMKEKGDIPEGYSVSREKKERFSLILESASTNQTSMYLCASLPPLPQGAQTEAFFGQGTRLTVV.

This clone was seen once. Within the sample, other DNA sequences also encode this same CDR3. J is TRBJ2-1 and V is TRBV2, with D perhaps matching TRBD1 (6 bases). Germline CDR1 and CDR2: SNHLY and FYNNEI. The CDR3 has 14 amino acids. Trimming pared 1 base from V and 3 bases from J, leaving 7 bases between. This CDR3 reads CASSEDRVYNEQFF. The DNA of the CDR3 is TGTGCCAGCAGTGAAGACAGGGTCTACAATGAGCAGTTCTTC.

The gene calls are TRBV19 and TRBJ1-1; 9 nucleotides line up with TRBD1. V dropped 6 bases and J dropped 10; count of bases not matched to a gene: 6. CDR1 and CDR2 (germline): LNHDA, SQIVND (reference sequence). The CDR3 has 12 amino acids. CDR3 residues: CASSGTGGTAFF. The CDR3 DNA follows: TGTGCCAGTAGCGGAACAGGGGGCACAGCTTTCTTT. Full variable domain (missing parts from reference TRBV19 and TRBJ1-1): DGGITQSPKYLFRKEGQNVTLSCEQNLNHDAMYWYRQDPGQGLRLIYYSQIVNDFQKGDIAEGYSVSREKKESFPLTVTSAQKNPTAFYLCASSGTGGTAFFGQGTRLTVV.

This clone was seen once. The chain couples TRBV3-1 (or the pseudogene TRBV3-2) to TRBJ2-1; 10 positions agree with TRBD2. The CDR3 is made up of 15 amino acids. Trimming removed 5 bases from V and 7 bases from J; junction bases left unmatched: 8. Germline V lookup: CDR1 LGHDT, CDR2 YNNKEL (reference sequence). Here the CDR3 DNA reads TGTGCCAGCAGCATAGCGGGGGGAAATCCGAATGAGCAGTTCTTC. As protein: CASSIAGGNPNEQFF.

V gene TRBV28 combines with J gene TRBJ1-3; D may be TRBD1 (6 bases). CDR3 length: 15 amino acids. Trimming took 8 bases from V and 4 from J, leaving 18 bases between them. The germline V gene encodes CDR1 MDHEN and CDR2 SYDVKM. CDR3 nucleotides: TGTGCCAGCTCCTACGGACAGTTCTACGGAAACACCATATATTTT. It specifies CASSYGQFYGNTIYF.

V usage is TRBV7-2 and J usage is TRBJ1-1; 7 positions match TRBD1. Germline CDR1 is SGHTA and CDR2 is FQGNSA. This CDR3 comprises 16 residues. With 1 base clipped from V and 11 bases from J, the junction kept 16 bases outside the gene matches. The CDR3 sequence is CASSLVQGGARFKAFF. For the CDR3, the DNA is TGTGCCAGCAGCTTAGTACAAGGGGGCGCGAGGTTCAAGGCTTTCTTT.

The J gene is TRBJ1-5, the V gene TRBV6-1; 7 nucleotides align to TRBD1. Per the germline V gene, CDR1 is MNHNS and CDR2 is SASEGT. The CDR3 is 16 amino acids. With V trimmed by 0 bases and J by 0 bases, 2 bases remained unmatched. The CDR3 region is CASSEAGTVSNQPQHF. The CDR3 region has the DNA TGTGCCAGCAGTGAAGCGGGGACAGTTAGCAATCAGCCCCAGCATTTT.

The J gene is TRBJ1-2, the V gene TRBV6-5; weak D call: TRBD1 (5 bases). The CDR3 consists of 14 residues. From germline, CDR1 is MNHEY and CDR2 SVGAGI. V dropped 4 bases and J dropped 4 bases, with 13 bases sitting between them. The CDR3: CASSSDSAVYGYTF. The CDR3 DNA sequence: TGTGCCAGCAGTTCCGACAGTGCCGTCTATGGCTACACCTTC.

This chain connects TRBV5-1 to TRBJ1-1; 8 nucleotides align to TRBD1. V was clipped by 4 bases and J by 3 bases; unmatched bases: 11. The length of the CDR3 is 16 residues. The V gene's germline CDR1 is SGHRS and CDR2 YFSETQ. The CDR3: CASSLKSGQDDTEAFF. DNA of the CDR3: TGCGCCAGCAGCCTAAAATCGGGACAGGACGACACTGAAGCTTTCTTT. The entire variable domain, with the rest obtained from reference TRBV5-1 and TRBJ1-1, is as follows: KAGVTQTPRYLIKTRGQQVTLSCSPISGHRSVSWYQQTPGQGLQFLFEYFSETQRNKGNFPGRFSGRQFSNSRSEMNVSTLELGDSALYLCASSLKSGQDDTEAFFGQGTRLTVV.

The rearrangement links TRBV28 to TRBJ2-6; D is undetermined. V lost 3 bases and J 0 bases, leaving 3 bases between the germline ends. Germline CDR1 MDHEN, CDR2 SYDVKM. This CDR3 has 14 residues. The CDR3 DNA reads TGTGCCAGCAGTTTCCGCTCTGGGGCCAACGTCCTGACTTTC. It is translated as CASSFRSGANVLTF.

Points on this clone: Other DNA sequences within the sample encode an identical CDR3. The J gene is TRBJ1-3, the V gene TRBV5-1; the D gene is possibly TRBD1 (6 bases). The CDR3 is made up of 14 amino acids. Germline V gene lookup returns CDR1 SGHRS and CDR2 YFSETQ. The V end was cut by 4 bases, the J end by 1 base, with 9 bases between. This CDR3 is CASSPQGSGNTIYF. The DNA of the CDR3 is TGCGCCAGCAGCCCACAGGGTTCTGGAAACACCATATATTTT. Variable domain in full (rest from reference TRBV5-1 and TRBJ1-3): KAGVTQTPRYLIKTRGQQVTLSCSPISGHRSVSWYQQTPGQGLQFLFEYFSETQRNKGNFPGRFSGRQFSNSRSEMNVSTLELGDSALYLCASSPQGSGNTIYFGEGSWLTVV.

This sequence joins TRBV9 and TRBJ1-1; D possibly corresponds to TRBD1 (5 bases). V was cut by 6 bases and J by 4 bases, with 25 bases left in between. CDR1 is SGDLS, CDR2 YYNGEE, per germline. The CDR3 has 17 amino acids. Written as DNA, the CDR3 is TGTGCCAGCACCCTAAGGCCGGACGGGTTTCAGGGCACTGAAGCTTTCTTT. Translation: CASTLRPDGFQGTEAFF.

The chain carries TRBV12-3 or TRBV12-4 and TRBJ1-2; D unclear. V was cut by 6 bases and J by 7 bases, with 15 bases left in between. CDR3 size: 13 residues. CDR3: CASSPPPRGGYTF. The CDR3, as DNA: TGTGCCAGCAGCCCCCCCCCACGGGGTGGCTACACCTTC.